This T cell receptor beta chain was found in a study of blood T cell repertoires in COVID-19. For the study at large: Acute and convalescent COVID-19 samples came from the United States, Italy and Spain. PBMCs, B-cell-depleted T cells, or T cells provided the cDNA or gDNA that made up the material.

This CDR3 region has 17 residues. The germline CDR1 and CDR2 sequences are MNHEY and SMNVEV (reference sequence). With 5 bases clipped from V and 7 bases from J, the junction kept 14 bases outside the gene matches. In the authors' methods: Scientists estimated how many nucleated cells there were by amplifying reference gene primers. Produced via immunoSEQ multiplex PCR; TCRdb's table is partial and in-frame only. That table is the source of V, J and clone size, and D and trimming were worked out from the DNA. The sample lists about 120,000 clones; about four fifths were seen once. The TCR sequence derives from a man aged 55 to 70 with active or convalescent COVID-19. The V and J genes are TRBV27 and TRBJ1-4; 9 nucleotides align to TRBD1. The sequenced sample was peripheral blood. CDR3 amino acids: CASSPLGGAQGAEKLFF. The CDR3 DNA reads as TGTGCCAGCAGTCCCCTAGGAGGGGCACAGGGGGCTGAAAAACTGTTTTTT.